These T cell receptor beta chains were read from a single sample in a study of shared clonotypes between healthy human individuals. The protocol was immunoSEQ multiplex PCR, while the TCRdb copy is restricted to in-frame clones and leaves out a portion. The sample has about 450,000 clones, 75% to 85% seen once. The sample was PBMCs. Source of these receptors: a woman in her 40s in good health. Some clones in this sample may be carry-over from other donors' samples. Both conserved end residues are trimmed from each CDR3. The size of a clone is reported for some rows only, either as once, few or many, or as a class for expanded clones.

>11|TRBJ1-4|TRBV28|few
ASGQPSNEKLF
>10|TRBJ1-1|TRBV25-1|-
ASNQGYTEAF
>11|TRBJ2-7|TRBV7-2|-
ASSYRDTYEQY
>14|TRBJ2-7|TRBV15|-
ATSRGGGMTTYEQY
>12|TRBJ2-6|TRBV7-3|-
ATVDRGLSNVLT
>14|TRBJ2-2|TRBV7-3|-
ASSLEPSANTGELF
>11|TRBJ2-7|TRBV10-3|-
ATRSGSAYEQY
>11|TRBJ1-2|TRBV29-1|-
SVQSGGYYGYT
>12|TRBJ1-5|TRBV25-1|once
ASSEYGGEQPQH
>13|TRBJ1-5|TRBV19|-
ASSPDRDDNQPQH
>11|TRBJ1-1|TRBV27|-
ASRPRDSTEAF
>13|TRBJ2-7|TRBV13|-
ASSFGTGGTYEQY
>12|TRBJ1-4|TRBV5-1|-
ASSFTGRNEKLF
>12|TRBJ2-1|TRBV6-4|-
ASSEREGRNEQF
>13|TRBJ2-6|TRBV6-4|-
ASRTEHSGANVLT
>13|TRBJ2-3|TRBV28|-
ASRELTASTDTQY
>12|TRBJ2-4|TRBV6-5|-
ASSYSQGSGIQY
>13|TRBJ1-1|TRBV29-1|-
SVEEGDRSTTEAF
>12|TRBJ2-7|TRBV9|-
ASSVGGTLYEQY
>13|TRBJ2-7|TRBV4-2|-
ASSQGVSSAYEQY
>13|TRBJ2-3|TRBV5-1|-
ASSLALAIADTQY
>13|TRBJ2-3|TRBV7-6|-
ASSRLGQGTDTQY
>11|TRBJ1-2|TRBV30|-
AWMSSILFGYT
>12|TRBJ2-7|TRBV5-4|-
ASSARQDSYEQY
>11|TRBJ1-2|TRBV14|-
ASSQGPRRGYT
>15|TRBJ1-1|TRBV28|-
ASSSILERGQNTEAF
>13|TRBJ2-1|TRBV6-4|-
ASSDEASGSDEQF
>13|TRBJ2-7|TRBV7-6|-
ASSLTGGSSYEQY
>13|TRBJ2-7|TRBV5-1|-
ASSLIQGRSYEQY
>11|TRBJ2-7|TRBV27|-
ASSVDRGYEQY
>13|TRBJ2-7|TRBV6-1|-
ASSEDNGSSYEQY
>12|TRBJ1-3|TRBV27|-
ASSYRSSGNTIY
>11|TRBJ1-1|TRBV30|-
AWLIQGNTEAF